A selection of T cell receptor beta chains follows, all from one sample in a study of OX40 agonist ivuxolimab in advanced cancers. TCRdb's copy holds only in-frame clones and misses some; the assay was immunoSEQ multiplex PCR. The sample yields about 80,000 clones, more than 90% seen once. The sequenced sample was CD4+ or CD8+ T cells sorted from blood, obtained in a trial of the OX40 agonist ivuxolimab. Receptors originate from an adult with an advanced solid tumor such as melanoma, head and neck, liver or kidney cancer. Each CDR3 is given with its conserved first and last residue. Fields, in order: J gene, clone size, V gene, D gene, CDR3 DNA, CDR3 protein. D genes are given only for firm matches. Rows give clone size only sometimes, using once, few, many, or a class for an expanded clone.

J gene: TRBJ1-5
clone size: .
V gene: TRBV7-8
D gene: .
CDR3 DNA: TGTGCCAGCAGCCCCCAGGGGAATCAGCCCCAGCATTTT
CDR3 protein: CASSPQGNQPQHF

J gene: TRBJ2-7
clone size: .
V gene: TRBV19
D gene: .
CDR3 DNA: TGTGCCAGTAGTATTTCCCCGACTACTATCTACGAGCAGTACTTC
CDR3 protein: CASSISPTTIYEQYF

J gene: TRBJ2-7
clone size: .
V gene: TRBV18
D gene: TRBD2
CDR3 DNA: TGTGCCAGCGCAGCGCTAGCGGGAAGGAACGAGCAGTACTTC
CDR3 protein: CASAALAGRNEQYF

J gene: TRBJ2-5
clone size: .
V gene: TRBV2
D gene: .
CDR3 DNA: TGTGCCAGCAGTGCCCAAAGGCAAGAGACCCAGTACTTC
CDR3 protein: CASSAQRQETQYF

J gene: TRBJ2-7
clone size: .
V gene: TRBV6-5
D gene: TRBD2
CDR3 DNA: TGTGCCAGCACCCGCCCGGGGGGTGCCTACGAGCAGTACTTC
CDR3 protein: CASTRPGGAYEQYF

J gene: TRBJ2-6
clone size: .
V gene: TRBV28
D gene: TRBD1
CDR3 DNA: TGTGCCAGCAGGGGACAGCACTCTGGGGCCAACGTCCTGACTTTC
CDR3 protein: CASRGQHSGANVLTF

J gene: TRBJ2-5
clone size: .
V gene: TRBV20-1
D gene: .
CDR3 DNA: TGCAGTGCTGTAAAGGAGACCCAGTACTTC
CDR3 protein: CSAVKETQYF

J gene: TRBJ1-4
clone size: .
V gene: TRBV7-2
D gene: .
CDR3 DNA: TGTGCCAGCAGCTTAGACGGGGGCGCGGGTGAAAAACTGTTTTTT
CDR3 protein: CASSLDGGAGEKLFF

J gene: TRBJ1-4
clone size: .
V gene: TRBV6-5
D gene: .
CDR3 DNA: TGTGCCAGCAGTCGAATTAATGAAAAACTGTTTTTT
CDR3 protein: CASSRINEKLFF

J gene: TRBJ2-1
clone size: .
V gene: TRBV28
D gene: .
CDR3 DNA: TGTGCCAGCAGTTCGACGGGAATTTTGGGTCGACAGTTCTTC
CDR3 protein: CASSSTGILGRQFF

J gene: TRBJ1-4
clone size: .
V gene: TRBV11-3
D gene: TRBD1
CDR3 DNA: TGTGCCAGCAGCTTGGCAGGGACAGGGGGCGCCTATAATGAAAAACTGTTTTTT
CDR3 protein: CASSLAGTGGAYNEKLFF

J gene: TRBJ2-1
clone size: once
V gene: TRBV7-3
D gene: .
CDR3 DNA: TGTGCCAGCAGCTTAACGTTGGGGGCCAGCTCCTACAATGAGCAGTTCTTC
CDR3 protein: CASSLTLGASSYNEQFF

J gene: TRBJ1-5
clone size: once
V gene: TRBV19
D gene: .
CDR3 DNA: TGTGCCAGTAGGCGGGGAGGCTCGTGGCCCCAGCATTTT
CDR3 protein: CASRRGGSWPQHF

J gene: TRBJ2-3
clone size: .
V gene: TRBV11-3
D gene: .
CDR3 DNA: TGTGCCAGCAGCTTCGATCCCCTAGTTCTCGCGACAGATACGCAGTATTTT
CDR3 protein: CASSFDPLVLATDTQYF

J gene: TRBJ2-7
clone size: .
V gene: TRBV6-6
D gene: TRBD2
CDR3 DNA: TGTGCCAGCAGAGAAAGACTAGCGGAGAACTACGAGCAGTACTTC
CDR3 protein: CASRERLAENYEQYF

J gene: TRBJ2-2
clone size: .
V gene: TRBV6-6
D gene: .
CDR3 DNA: TGTGCCAGCAGAACGAAGGAGGGTCCCGGGGAGCTGTTTTTT
CDR3 protein: CASRTKEGPGELFF

J gene: TRBJ2-7
clone size: .
V gene: TRBV28
D gene: .
CDR3 DNA: TGTGCCAGCAGTTTCAATGACAGGCCGGAGTTC
CDR3 protein: CASSFNDRPEF

J gene: TRBJ2-1
clone size: .
V gene: TRBV4-1
D gene: .
CDR3 DNA: TGCGCCAGCAGCCAAGACACGAGAGGGGGGAATGAGCAGTTCTTC
CDR3 protein: CASSQDTRGGNEQFF

J gene: TRBJ1-4
clone size: .
V gene: TRBV7-9
D gene: TRBD1
CDR3 DNA: TGTGCCAGCAGCCTAGGGGACAGGGAAAGTGAAAAACTGTTTTTT
CDR3 protein: CASSLGDRESEKLFF

J gene: TRBJ2-2
clone size: .
V gene: TRBV4-3
D gene: TRBD2
CDR3 DNA: TGCGCCAGCAGCCAAGATACACTAGCGGGGATACCGTGGGAGCTGTTTTTT
CDR3 protein: CASSQDTLAGIPWELFF

J gene: TRBJ2-2
clone size: .
V gene: TRBV5-1
D gene: .
CDR3 DNA: TGCGCCAGCAGCCGGGACGACCTCGCCGGGGAGCTGTTTTTT
CDR3 protein: CASSRDDLAGELFF

J gene: TRBJ2-2
clone size: .
V gene: TRBV7-2
D gene: .
CDR3 DNA: TGTGCCAGCAGCTTACATCTCTTGACCGGGGAGCTGTTTTTT
CDR3 protein: CASSLHLLTGELFF

J gene: TRBJ1-5
clone size: .
V gene: TRBV15
D gene: .
CDR3 DNA: TGTGCCACCAGCAGAGGGGATAATCAGCCCCAGCATTTT
CDR3 protein: CATSRGDNQPQHF

J gene: TRBJ2-1
clone size: once
V gene: TRBV6-5
D gene: TRBD2
CDR3 DNA: TGTGCCACCAACCGTGCTAGCGGGAGAAAGGATGAGCAGTTCTTC
CDR3 protein: CATNRASGRKDEQFF

J gene: TRBJ2-2
clone size: once
V gene: TRBV7-3
D gene: .
CDR3 DNA: TGTGCCAGCAGCGTCGCGCAGGGGACCGGGGAGCTGTTTTTT
CDR3 protein: CASSVAQGTGELFF

J gene: TRBJ2-3
clone size: .
V gene: TRBV5-1
D gene: .
CDR3 DNA: TGCGCCAGCTCCGACAGGACCACAGATACGCAGTATTTT
CDR3 protein: CASSDRTTDTQYF

J gene: TRBJ2-3
clone size: .
V gene: TRBV6-5
D gene: .
CDR3 DNA: TGTGCCAGCAGTTACTCGGGCACAGATACGCAGTATTTT
CDR3 protein: CASSYSGTDTQYF

J gene: TRBJ1-5
clone size: .
V gene: TRBV6-5
D gene: TRBD1
CDR3 DNA: TGTGCCAGCAGACCAGCTGACAGGGTCAATCAGCCCCAGCATTTT
CDR3 protein: CASRPADRVNQPQHF

J gene: TRBJ2-2
clone size: once
V gene: TRBV7-3
D gene: .
CDR3 DNA: TGTGCCAGCAGCTTAGCTGGCACCGGGGAGCTGTTTTTT
CDR3 protein: CASSLAGTGELFF

J gene: TRBJ2-1
clone size: .
V gene: TRBV6-5
D gene: TRBD1
CDR3 DNA: TGTGCCAGCAGGAAATTGGACAGGGCCAATGAGCAGTTCTTC
CDR3 protein: CASRKLDRANEQFF

J gene: TRBJ2-1
clone size: .
V gene: TRBV28
D gene: TRBD1
CDR3 DNA: TGTGCCAGCAGTTCCCCCTCCGGGACAGGGTTTCGGGAGCAGTTCTTC
CDR3 protein: CASSSPSGTGFREQFF

J gene: TRBJ2-3
clone size: .
V gene: TRBV27
D gene: .
CDR3 DNA: TGTGCCAGCAGTTTACAGGCTAGGGCGGCAGATACGCAGTATTTT
CDR3 protein: CASSLQARAADTQYF

J gene: TRBJ2-3
clone size: .
V gene: TRBV6-5
D gene: TRBD2
CDR3 DNA: TGTGCCAGCAGCCTATACGGGACTAATACGCAGTATTTT
CDR3 protein: CASSLYGTNTQYF

J gene: TRBJ2-3
clone size: .
V gene: TRBV5-1
D gene: TRBD2
CDR3 DNA: TGCGCCAGCAGCTTGGCCGGTCGCGGGAGCCCAGATACGCAGTATTTT
CDR3 protein: CASSLAGRGSPDTQYF

J gene: TRBJ2-2
clone size: .
V gene: TRBV15
D gene: TRBD2
CDR3 DNA: TGTGCCACCAGCAGCGGGACTAGAAGAACCGGGGAGCTGTTTTTT
CDR3 protein: CATSSGTRRTGELFF

J gene: TRBJ1-2
clone size: .
V gene: TRBV7-9
D gene: .
CDR3 DNA: TGTGCCAGCGGGGCGGGTTTGGGCGGCTACACCTTC
CDR3 protein: CASGAGLGGYTF

J gene: TRBJ1-1
clone size: .
V gene: TRBV11-3
D gene: .
CDR3 DNA: TGTGCCAGCAGCTTAATGCTCGGTACTGAAGCTTTCTTT
CDR3 protein: CASSLMLGTEAFF

J gene: TRBJ2-7
clone size: once
V gene: TRBV18
D gene: .
CDR3 DNA: TGTGCCAGCTCACCACCTCGGCAAAACATCGGCCACGAGCAGTACTTC
CDR3 protein: CASSPPRQNIGHEQYF

J gene: TRBJ2-2
clone size: .
V gene: TRBV6-4
D gene: TRBD2
CDR3 DNA: TGTGCCAGCAGTGTGGATAGCGGGACCGGGGAGCTGTTTTTT
CDR3 protein: CASSVDSGTGELFF

J gene: TRBJ2-1
clone size: .
V gene: TRBV15
D gene: TRBD2
CDR3 DNA: TGTGCCACCAGCAGAGATGTCGTAGGGACTAGCGGGGTTGGCTCCTACAATGAGCAGTTCTTC
CDR3 protein: CATSRDVVGTSGVGSYNEQFF

J gene: TRBJ1-5
clone size: .
V gene: TRBV28
D gene: TRBD1
CDR3 DNA: TGTGCCAGCAGTCCGGGACAGTACTATCAGCCCCAGCATTTT
CDR3 protein: CASSPGQYYQPQHF

J gene: TRBJ2-2
clone size: .
V gene: TRBV9
D gene: .
CDR3 DNA: TGTGCCAGCAGCGAGAGCGGGTGGTCGTCCGGGGAGCTGTTTTTT
CDR3 protein: CASSESGWSSGELFF

J gene: TRBJ2-1
clone size: .
V gene: TRBV5-4
D gene: TRBD1
CDR3 DNA: TGTGCCAGCAGCTTGCCCCGCGGAGGGACAGGTGAGCAGTTCTTC
CDR3 protein: CASSLPRGGTGEQFF

J gene: TRBJ1-2
clone size: .
V gene: TRBV28
D gene: .
CDR3 DNA: TGTGCCAGCCAGGTTCCCAACAGCGTAGAGCATGGCTACACCTTC
CDR3 protein: CASQVPNSVEHGYTF

J gene: TRBJ2-1
clone size: .
V gene: TRBV28
D gene: TRBD2
CDR3 DNA: TGTGCCAGCAGCCCCAGCGGGAGCGGGGACAATGAGCAGTTCTTC
CDR3 protein: CASSPSGSGDNEQFF

J gene: TRBJ2-7
clone size: .
V gene: TRBV5-6
D gene: .
CDR3 DNA: TGTGCCAGCAACTTAGCGGTCCTCTACGAGCAGTACTTC
CDR3 protein: CASNLAVLYEQYF

J gene: TRBJ2-3
clone size: .
V gene: TRBV5-8
D gene: .
CDR3 DNA: TGTGCCAGCAGCTTGGGTAATAGCTTAAGAGATACGCAGTATTTT
CDR3 protein: CASSLGNSLRDTQYF

J gene: TRBJ2-3
clone size: .
V gene: TRBV21-1
D gene: .
CDR3 DNA: TGTGCCAGGCCGTCCGATACGCAGTATTTT
CDR3 protein: CARPSDTQYF

J gene: TRBJ2-1
clone size: .
V gene: TRBV5-1
D gene: TRBD2
CDR3 DNA: TGCGCCAGCAGCTTGACGGCGGGAGAGGCGAATGAGCAGTTCTTC
CDR3 protein: CASSLTAGEANEQFF

J gene: TRBJ1-2
clone size: few
V gene: TRBV5-6
D gene: .
CDR3 DNA: TGTGCCAGCAGCCCGGGACGCTTAAACTATGGCTACACCTTC
CDR3 protein: CASSPGRLNYGYTF

J gene: TRBJ2-7
clone size: .
V gene: TRBV7-8
D gene: TRBD2
CDR3 DNA: TGTGCCAGCAGCTTAGCTAGCGGGAGGGCCGAGCAGTACTTC
CDR3 protein: CASSLASGRAEQYF